These T cell receptor beta chains were read from a single sample in a study of T-cell reconstitution after alpha-beta-depleted transplantation in children. From the PCR reads, TCRdb called clonotypes with MiXCR, one entry per CDR3 protein. Of around 200,000 distinct CDR3 sequences detected, about a tenth appear once; the ten largest clones hold 25% to 30%. The material sequenced was PBMCs, taken before TCRalphabeta/CD19-depleted stem cell transplant. These receptors were collected from a child younger than two with acute myeloid leukemia, due to receive a stem cell transplant. Both conserved end residues are part of each CDR3. D genes are given only for firm matches. Some rows have no size entry. The others give once, few or many, or a class for an expanded clone.

>TRBV7-2|TRBD2|many|TRBJ2-1
CASSLGGGALNEQFF
TGTGCCAGCAGCTTAGGCGGGGGGGCGCTTAATGAGCAGTTCTTC
>TRBV29-1|NA|many|TRBJ1-1
CSVEVALGVPEAFF
TGCAGCGTTGAAGTAGCCCTGGGGGTACCTGAAGCTTTCTTT
>TRBV9|NA|many|TRBJ2-5
CASSVGEGETQYF
TGTGCCAGCAGCGTAGGAGAGGGAGAGACCCAGTACTTC
>TRBV20-1|NA|many|TRBJ1-2
CSAPDGPNYGYTF
TGCAGTGCTCCGGACGGTCCAAACTATGGCTACACCTTC
>TRBV6-5|NA|NA|TRBJ1-2
CASSWTYGYTF
TGTGCCAGCAGCTGGACATATGGCTACACCTTC
>TRBV5-1|TRBD1|many|TRBJ2-3
CASSPRQGTTQYF
TGCGCCAGCAGCCCCCGACAGGGAACAACGCAGTATTTT
>TRBV4-2|NA|NA|TRBJ2-7
CASSQGRGAYEQYF
TGTGCCAGCAGCCAAGGCAGGGGGGCTTACGAGCAGTACTTC
>TRBV11-3|TRBD2|many|TRBJ2-1
CASSATSGGSNEQFF
TGTGCCAGCAGCGCGACTAGCGGGGGAAGCAATGAGCAGTTCTTC
>TRBV10-2|TRBD2|NA|TRBJ2-2
CASSHNPGLAYTGELFF
TGCGCCAGCAGTCACAATCCGGGACTAGCGTACACCGGGGAGCTGTTTTTT
>TRBV24-1|TRBD1|many|TRBJ1-2
CATSDPQGNGYTF
TGTGCCACCAGTGACCCACAGGGGAACGGCTACACCTTC
>TRBV12-3/TRBV12-4|TRBD2|many|TRBJ2-2
CASSSRASGEGELFF
TGTGCCAGCAGCTCTAGGGCTAGCGGGGAAGGGGAGCTGTTTTTT
>TRBV7-2|NA|many|TRBJ2-3
CASSLGYRTDTQYF
TGTGCCAGCAGCTTAGGGTACCGCACAGATACGCAGTATTTT
>TRBV7-3|TRBD1|NA|TRBJ2-7
CASSLLGGDEQYF
TGTGCCAGCAGCTTATTAGGGGGCGACGAGCAGTACTTC
>TRBV21-1|NA|NA|TRBJ1-5
CASSKARQGRWVNQPQHF
TGTGCCAGCAGCAAAGCGAGACAGGGGCGTTGGGTCAATCAGCCCCAGCATTTT
>TRBV20-1|NA|many|TRBJ2-7
CSATRSDSSYEQYF
TGCAGTGCAACGCGCTCGGACAGCTCCTACGAGCAGTACTTC
>TRBV12-3/TRBV12-4|NA|many|TRBJ2-7
CASQLRQSYEQYF
TGTGCCAGCCAACTCCGACAGTCCTACGAGCAGTACTTC
>TRBV28|NA|many|TRBJ1-1
CASSPDGLSDTEAFF
TGTGCCAGCAGTCCGGACGGCTTATCGGACACTGAAGCTTTCTTT
>TRBV27|TRBD1|many|TRBJ2-7
CASKGGTGGYEQYF
TGTGCCAGCAAAGGAGGGACAGGGGGCTACGAGCAGTACTTC
>TRBV12-3/TRBV12-4|NA|many|TRBJ1-1
CASSYGENTEAFF
TGTGCCAGCAGTTACGGGGAGAACACTGAAGCTTTCTTT
>TRBV29-1|TRBD2|many|TRBJ2-2
CSVVAGGRLTGELFF
TGCAGCGTTGTAGCGGGAGGGCGATTGACCGGGGAGCTGTTTTTT
>TRBV23-1|NA|NA|TRBJ2-3
CASSRGFESTDTQYF
TGCGCCAGCAGCCGGGGGTTCGAGAGCACAGATACGCAGTATTTT
>TRBV29-1|NA|NA|TRBJ1-1
CSVATQAVGTEAFF
TGCAGCGTCGCCACGCAAGCGGTGGGCACTGAAGCTTTCTTT
>TRBV5-1|NA|many|TRBJ2-7
CASSQTYAGTSYEQYF
TGCGCCAGCAGCCAGACCTACGCAGGGACTTCCTACGAGCAGTACTTC
>TRBV30|NA|NA|TRBJ2-3
CAWSVPGGLADTQYF
TGTGCCTGGAGTGTACCCGGGGGCTTGGCAGATACGCAGTATTTT
>TRBV12-3/TRBV12-4|TRBD1|many|TRBJ1-2
CASRGTGVGYTF
TGTGCCAGCAGAGGGACAGGGGTTGGCTACACCTTC
>TRBV24-1|TRBD2|many|TRBJ2-1
CATSDAGASGTNNEQFF
TGTGCCACCAGTGATGCGGGGGCTAGCGGGACAAACAATGAGCAGTTCTTC
>TRBV5-1|NA|many|TRBJ2-3
CASSLEVAGLTDTQYF
TGCGCCAGCAGCTTGGAAGTTGCGGGACTCACAGATACGCAGTATTTT
>TRBV11-2|NA|many|TRBJ1-6
CASSLEDSYNSPLHF
TGTGCCAGCAGCTTAGAGGACAGCTATAATTCACCCCTCCACTTT
>TRBV20-1|NA|many|TRBJ2-5
CSASQVETQYF
TGCAGTGCTAGTCAGGTAGAGACCCAGTACTTC
>TRBV27|NA|many|TRBJ1-5
CASSFRDLPQHF
TGTGCCAGCAGTTTCCGGGACCTGCCCCAGCATTTT
>TRBV20-1|NA|many|TRBJ1-4
CSANRDMNEKLFF
TGCAGTGCAAACCGGGACATGAATGAAAAACTGTTTTTT
>TRBV23-1|NA|NA|TRBJ2-7
CASSQAVEGGVYEQYF
TGCGCCAGCAGTCAAGCCGTGGAGGGCGGAGTTTACGAGCAGTACTTC
>TRBV9|NA|many|TRBJ1-1
CASSVQTNTEAFF
TGTGCCAGCAGCGTCCAGACGAACACTGAAGCTTTCTTT
>TRBV6-5|TRBD2|many|TRBJ2-1
CASSNLAGGNNEQFF
TGTGCCAGCAGTAACCTAGCGGGTGGGAACAATGAGCAGTTCTTC
>TRBV4-2|NA|few|TRBJ2-3
CASSQDPGGTQYF
TGTGCCAGCAGCCAAGATCCGGGTGGTACGCAGTATTTT
>TRBV10-3|NA|few|TRBJ1-4
CAISEGTAVNEKLFF
TGTGCCATCAGTGAAGGGACTGCCGTTAATGAAAAACTGTTTTTT
>TRBV28|NA|few|TRBJ2-1
CASSTPGHNSYNEQFF
TGTGCCAGCAGTACCCCGGGACACAACTCCTACAATGAGCAGTTCTTC
>TRBV6-2/TRBV6-3|NA|NA|TRBJ2-1
CASSIRPEGQFF
TGTGCCAGCAGCATCCGACCCGAAGGGCAGTTCTTC
>TRBV7-2|NA|many|TRBJ2-1
CASSPLSGINEQFF
TGTGCCAGCAGCCCCCTCTCGGGGATCAATGAGCAGTTCTTC
>TRBV3-1|NA|many|TRBJ2-1
CASSQGGGNEQFF
TGTGCCAGCAGCCAAGGAGGGGGCAATGAGCAGTTCTTC
>TRBV20-1|TRBD1|many|TRBJ2-7
CSPYRTGGYEQYF
TGCAGTCCCTACCGGACAGGGGGCTACGAGCAGTACTTC
>TRBV12-3/TRBV12-4|TRBD1|many|TRBJ1-2
CASSGTARGYTF
TGTGCCAGCAGTGGGACAGCGAGAGGCTACACCTTC
>TRBV7-3|NA|NA|TRBJ2-1
CASSLRGGVTNEQFF
TGTGCCAGCAGCTTAAGGGGGGGCGTTACGAATGAGCAGTTCTTC
>TRBV29-1|NA|many|TRBJ2-1
CSVGPGGNEQFF
TGCAGCGTTGGTCCCGGGGGCAATGAGCAGTTCTTC
>TRBV20-1|TRBD2|many|TRBJ2-7
CSARVAGANYEQYF
TGCAGTGCTAGGGTAGCGGGAGCGAACTACGAGCAGTACTTC
>TRBV12-3/TRBV12-4|TRBD2|many|TRBJ2-1
CASIGTSGSYNEQFF
TGTGCCAGCATTGGGACTAGCGGGTCCTACAATGAGCAGTTCTTC
>TRBV12-3/TRBV12-4|TRBD1|many|TRBJ1-5
CASSTTGNQPQHF
TGTGCCAGCAGTACGACAGGGAATCAGCCCCAGCATTTT
>TRBV7-2|NA|NA|TRBJ1-1
CASSLSQGMGTEAFF
TGTGCCAGCAGCTTATCCCAGGGGATGGGGACTGAAGCTTTCTTT
>TRBV5-1|NA|many|TRBJ1-4
CASSRGDSTNEKLFF
TGCGCCAGCAGTCGAGGAGACAGCACTAATGAAAAACTGTTTTTT
>TRBV5-1|NA|many|TRBJ1-2
CASSSGYDYGYTF
TGCGCCAGCAGCTCAGGGTATGACTATGGCTACACCTTC
>TRBV10-3|NA|many|TRBJ1-2
CAIRYRDGYTF
TGTGCCATCAGGTACAGGGATGGCTACACCTTC
>TRBV29-1|NA|many|TRBJ2-3
CSVGVPYTQYF
TGCAGCGTTGGGGTCCCATATACGCAGTATTTT
>TRBV5-1|TRBD1|many|TRBJ2-3
CASSLGQGRTDTQYF
TGCGCCAGCAGCTTGGGACAGGGCCGCACAGATACGCAGTATTTT